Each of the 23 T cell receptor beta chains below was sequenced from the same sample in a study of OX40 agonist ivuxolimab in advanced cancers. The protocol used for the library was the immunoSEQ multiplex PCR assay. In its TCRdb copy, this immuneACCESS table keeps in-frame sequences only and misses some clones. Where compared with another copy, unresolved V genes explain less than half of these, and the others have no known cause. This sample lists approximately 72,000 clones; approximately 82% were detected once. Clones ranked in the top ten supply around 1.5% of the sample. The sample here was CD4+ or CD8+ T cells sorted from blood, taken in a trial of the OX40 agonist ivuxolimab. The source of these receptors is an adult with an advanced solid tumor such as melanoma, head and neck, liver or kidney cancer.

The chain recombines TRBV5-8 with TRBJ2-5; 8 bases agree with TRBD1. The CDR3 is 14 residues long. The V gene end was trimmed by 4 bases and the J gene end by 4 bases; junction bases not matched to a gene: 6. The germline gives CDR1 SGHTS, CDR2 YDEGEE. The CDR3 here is CASSADRDLETQYF. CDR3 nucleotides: TGTGCCAGCAGCGCGGACAGGGATTTAGAGACCCAGTACTTC.

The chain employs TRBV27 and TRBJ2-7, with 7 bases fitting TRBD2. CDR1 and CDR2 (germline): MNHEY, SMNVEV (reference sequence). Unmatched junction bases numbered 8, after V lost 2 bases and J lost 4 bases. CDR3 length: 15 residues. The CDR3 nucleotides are TGTGCCAGCAGTTTAACGCTAGCGGAGACTTACGAGCAGTACTTC. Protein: CASSLTLAETYEQYF.

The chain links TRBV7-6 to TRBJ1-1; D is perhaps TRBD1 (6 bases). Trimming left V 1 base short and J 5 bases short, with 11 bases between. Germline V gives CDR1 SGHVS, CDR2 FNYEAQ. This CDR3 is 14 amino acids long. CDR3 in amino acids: CASSLDPGTTEAFF. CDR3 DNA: TGTGCCAGCAGCTTAGATCCCGGGACAACTGAAGCTTTCTTT.

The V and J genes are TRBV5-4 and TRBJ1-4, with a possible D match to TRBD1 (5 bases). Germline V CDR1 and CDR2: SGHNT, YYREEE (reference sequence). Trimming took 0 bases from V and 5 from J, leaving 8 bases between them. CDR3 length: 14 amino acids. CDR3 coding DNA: TGTGCCAGCAGCTTGGACGGGGGAAATGAAAAACTGTTTTTT. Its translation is CASSLDGGNEKLFF.

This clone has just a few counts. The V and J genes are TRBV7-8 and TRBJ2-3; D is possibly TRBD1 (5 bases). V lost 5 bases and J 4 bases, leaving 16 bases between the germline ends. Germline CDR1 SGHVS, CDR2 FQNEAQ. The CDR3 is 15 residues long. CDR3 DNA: TGTGCCAGCAGCCCAAGGCAGGGCCGGGCAGATACGCAGTATTTT. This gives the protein CASSPRQGRADTQYF. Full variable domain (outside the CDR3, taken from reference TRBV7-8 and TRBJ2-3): GAGVSQSPRYKVAKRGQDVALRCDPISGHVSLFWYQQALGQGPEFLTYFQNEAQLDKSGLPSDRFFAERPEGSVSTLKIQRTQQEDSAVYLCASSPRQGRADTQYFGPGTRLTVL.

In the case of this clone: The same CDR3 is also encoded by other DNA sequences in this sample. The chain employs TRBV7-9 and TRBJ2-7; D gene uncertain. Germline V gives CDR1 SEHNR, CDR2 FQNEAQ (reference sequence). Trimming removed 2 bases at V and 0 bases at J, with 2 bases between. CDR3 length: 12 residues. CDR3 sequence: CASSLSSYEQYF. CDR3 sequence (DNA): TGTGCCAGCAGCTTATCCTCCTACGAGCAGTACTTC. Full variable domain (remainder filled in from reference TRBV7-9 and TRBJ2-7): DTGVSQNPRHKITKRGQNVTFRCDPISEHNRLYWYRQTLGQGPEFLTYFQNEAQLEKSRLLSDRFSAERPKGSFSTLEIQRTEQGDSAMYLCASSLSSYEQYFGPGTRLTVT.

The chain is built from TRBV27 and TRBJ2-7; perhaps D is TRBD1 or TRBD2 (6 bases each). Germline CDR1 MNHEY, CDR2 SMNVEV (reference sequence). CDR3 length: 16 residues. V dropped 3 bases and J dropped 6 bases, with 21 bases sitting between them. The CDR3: CASSFLVRGGFGEQYF. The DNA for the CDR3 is TGTGCCAGCAGTTTTTTGGTCAGGGGAGGTTTTGGCGAGCAGTACTTC.

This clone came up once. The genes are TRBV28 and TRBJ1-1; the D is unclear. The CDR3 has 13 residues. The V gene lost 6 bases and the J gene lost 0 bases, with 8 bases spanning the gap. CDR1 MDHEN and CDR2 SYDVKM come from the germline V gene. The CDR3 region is CASRGRMNTEAFF. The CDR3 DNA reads TGTGCCAGCAGAGGACGGATGAACACTGAAGCTTTCTTT. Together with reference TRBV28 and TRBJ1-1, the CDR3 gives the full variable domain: DVKVTQSSRYLVKRTGEKVFLECVQDMDHENMFWYRQDPGLGLRLIYFSYDVKMKEKGDIPEGYSVSREKKERFSLILESASTNQTSMYLCASRGRMNTEAFFGQGTRLTVV.

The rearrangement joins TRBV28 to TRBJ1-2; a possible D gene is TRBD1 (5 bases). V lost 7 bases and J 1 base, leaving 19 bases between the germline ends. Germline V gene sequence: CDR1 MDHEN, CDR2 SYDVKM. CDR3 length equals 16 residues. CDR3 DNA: TGTGCCAGCACGGTTGGGGGGGGGAGTAGTAACTATGGCTACACCTTC. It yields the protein CASTVGGGSSNYGYTF.

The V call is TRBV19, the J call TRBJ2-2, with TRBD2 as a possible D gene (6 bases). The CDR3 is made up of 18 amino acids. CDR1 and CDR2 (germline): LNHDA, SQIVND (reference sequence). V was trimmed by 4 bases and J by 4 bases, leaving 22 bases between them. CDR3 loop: CASSKFGGPVATTGELFF. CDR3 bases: TGTGCCAGTAGTAAGTTTGGAGGGCCAGTTGCTACCACCGGGGAGCTGTTTTTT.

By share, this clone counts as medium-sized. The CDR3 reads CASSRGLTNEKLFF. CDR3 DNA: TGTGCCAGCAGCCGAGGATTAACGAATGAAAAACTGTTTTTT. This sequence joins TRBV7-2 and TRBJ1-4, with no clear D. The V end lost 5 bases, the J end lost 5 bases, and 12 bases lay between the germline ends. This CDR3 is built from 14 residues. Germline CDR1 reads SGHTA; CDR2 reads FQGNSA.

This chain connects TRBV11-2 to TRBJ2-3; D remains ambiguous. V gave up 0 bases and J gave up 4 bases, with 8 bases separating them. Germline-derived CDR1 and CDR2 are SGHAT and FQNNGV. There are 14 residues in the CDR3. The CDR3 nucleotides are TGTGCCAGCAGCTTAGAACGGTTAGCAGATACGCAGTATTTT. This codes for CASSLERLADTQYF.

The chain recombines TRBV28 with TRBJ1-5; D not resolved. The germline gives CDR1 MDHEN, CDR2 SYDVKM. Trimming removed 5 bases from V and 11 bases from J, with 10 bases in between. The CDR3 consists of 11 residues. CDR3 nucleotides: TGTGCCAGCAGTAAACTTGGAGCCCAGCATTTT. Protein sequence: CASSKLGAQHF.

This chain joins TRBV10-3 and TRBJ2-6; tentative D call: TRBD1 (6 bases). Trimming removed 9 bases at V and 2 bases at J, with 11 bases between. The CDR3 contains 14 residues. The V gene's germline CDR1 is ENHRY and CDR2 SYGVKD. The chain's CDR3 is CAIQQGTGANVLTF. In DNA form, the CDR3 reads TGTGCCATTCAACAGGGCACTGGGGCCAACGTCCTGACTTTC.

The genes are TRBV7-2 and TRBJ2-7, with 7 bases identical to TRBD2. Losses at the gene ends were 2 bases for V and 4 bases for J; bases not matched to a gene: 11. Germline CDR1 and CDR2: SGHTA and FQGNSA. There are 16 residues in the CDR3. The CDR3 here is CASSLIGGRETYEQYF. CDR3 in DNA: TGTGCCAGCAGCTTAATAGGCGGGAGAGAGACTTACGAGCAGTACTTC.

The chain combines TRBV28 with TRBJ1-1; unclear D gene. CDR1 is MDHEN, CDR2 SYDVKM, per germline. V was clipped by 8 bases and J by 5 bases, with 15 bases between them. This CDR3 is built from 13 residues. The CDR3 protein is CASFLDPGTEAFF. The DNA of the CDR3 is TGTGCCAGCTTCCTAGACCCGGGAACTGAAGCTTTCTTT.

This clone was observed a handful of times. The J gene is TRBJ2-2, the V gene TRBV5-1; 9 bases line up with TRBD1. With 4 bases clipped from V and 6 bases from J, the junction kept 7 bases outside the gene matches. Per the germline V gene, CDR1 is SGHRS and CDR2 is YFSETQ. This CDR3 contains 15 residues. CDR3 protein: CASSPGQGLSGELFF. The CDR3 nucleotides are TGCGCCAGCAGCCCGGGACAGGGATTATCCGGGGAGCTGTTTTTT.

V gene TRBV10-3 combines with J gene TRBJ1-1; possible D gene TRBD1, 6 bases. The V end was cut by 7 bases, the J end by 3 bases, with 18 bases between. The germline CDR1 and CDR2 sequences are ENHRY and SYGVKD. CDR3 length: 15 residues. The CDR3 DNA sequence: TGTGCCATCAAACGGAAGGGGGGCGCGGACACTGAAGCTTTCTTT. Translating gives CAIKRKGGADTEAFF.

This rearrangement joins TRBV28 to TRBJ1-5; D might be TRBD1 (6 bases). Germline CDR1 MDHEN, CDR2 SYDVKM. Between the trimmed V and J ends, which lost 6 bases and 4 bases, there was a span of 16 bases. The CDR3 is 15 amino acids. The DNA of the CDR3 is TGTGCCAGCAGGGCCAACACAGGGTCAAATCAGCCCCAGCATTTT. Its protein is CASRANTGSNQPQHF.

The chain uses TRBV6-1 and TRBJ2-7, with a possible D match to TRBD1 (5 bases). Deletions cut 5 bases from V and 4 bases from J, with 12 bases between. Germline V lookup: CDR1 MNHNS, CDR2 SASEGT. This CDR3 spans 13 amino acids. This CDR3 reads CASSLDRPYEQYF. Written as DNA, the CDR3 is TGTGCCAGCAGTCTAGACAGACCGTACGAGCAGTACTTC.

The CDR3 spells CASSFTTGELFF. CDR3 nucleotide sequence: TGTGCCAGCAGCTTTACCACCGGGGAGCTGTTTTTT. The chain uses TRBV7-9 and TRBJ2-2; D gene unclear. Germline V lookup: CDR1 SEHNR, CDR2 FQNEAQ (reference sequence). V was trimmed by 3 bases and J by 4 bases, leaving 3 bases between them. CDR3 length: 12 residues.

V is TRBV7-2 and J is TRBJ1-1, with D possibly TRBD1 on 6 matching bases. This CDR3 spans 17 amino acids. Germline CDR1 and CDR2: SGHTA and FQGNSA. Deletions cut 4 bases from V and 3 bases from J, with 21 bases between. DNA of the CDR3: TGTGCCAGCAGCTCTACAGGGACGCCCCTTGAGTACACTGAAGCTTTCTTT. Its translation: CASSSTGTPLEYTEAFF. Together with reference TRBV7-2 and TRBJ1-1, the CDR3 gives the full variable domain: GAGVSQSPSNKVTEKGKDVELRCDPISGHTALYWYRQSLGQGLEFLIYFQGNSAPDKSGLPSDRFSAERTGGSVSTLTIQRTQQEDSAVYLCASSSTGTPLEYTEAFFGQGTRLTVV.

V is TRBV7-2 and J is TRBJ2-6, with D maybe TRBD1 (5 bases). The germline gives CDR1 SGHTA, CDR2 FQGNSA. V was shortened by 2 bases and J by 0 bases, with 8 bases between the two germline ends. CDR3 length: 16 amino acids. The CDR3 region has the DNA TGTGCCAGCAGCTTAAAGGGGAACTCTGGGGCCAACGTCCTGACTTTC. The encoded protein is CASSLKGNSGANVLTF.